This T cell receptor beta chain was recorded in a study of regulatory T cells in long-lasting Graves disease. Time point denoted: newly diagnosed GD, antithyroid drugs for less than 3 months. TCR sequences were obtained from RNA taken from PBMCs. CDR1 and CDR2 (germline): MDHEN, SYDVKM. V dropped 3 bases and J dropped 2 bases, with 14 bases sitting between them. The CDR3 runs 15 residues. Many counts were recorded for this clonotype. The authors built TCR beta libraries using iRepertoire HTBI primers and Arm-PCR of CDR3 regions. MiXCR, applied by TCRdb to the multiplex PCR reads, yields one record per CDR3 protein. The sample lists more than 450,000 distinct CDR3 sequences; approximately 12% were seen once. This same sample was also part of a study on T cells in Graves' hyperthyroidism and ophthalmopathy.

This TCR derives from a woman aged 25 to 39 with Graves disease. The starting material was peripheral blood mononuclear cells (PBMCs), obtained at new diagnosis, from a patient treated with antithyroid drugs. The genes are TRBV28 and TRBJ2-7; perhaps TRBD1 as D (5 bases). In nucleotides, the CDR3 is TGTGCCAGCAGTTTGACAGTGGACGTCACCTACGAGCAGTACTTC. Its translation is CASSLTVDVTYEQYF.